The present T cell receptor (beta chain) was sequenced within a study of T-cell memory formation after mild COVID-19. Turning to the study itself: Among the donors, TCR clusters were largely specific to each donor. Study-wide points: The study found balanced CD4/CD8 in clones contracting day 15 to 85 and a CD4+ lean in later expanders. Contracting CD4+ clones were located mainly in CM and EM, and CD8+ clones in EMRA.

The CDR3 extends over 15 amino acids. Trimming took 3 bases from V and 0 from J, leaving 11 bases between them. Sample barcodes and UMIs were carried by the TCR alpha and TCR beta cDNA libraries that 5'RACE generated with constant-segment primers. TCRdb called the 5' RACE reads again in MiXCR, with one record for every CDR3 protein. The sample carries about 360,000 distinct CDR3 sequences, 10% to 15% recorded once. Note on this clonotype: Its antigen is still unknown.

Sequenced sample: PBMCs or a T cell subset sorted from them (not recorded which). This receptor was obtained from a man between 18 and 29 years old who had mild COVID-19 (a few samples of this study predate the infection). Cell type and time point are not known. This chain uses TRBV12-3 or TRBV12-4 with TRBJ1-2; D is unclear. The CDR3 sequence is CASSFGRRANYGYTF. The CDR3 DNA follows: TGTGCCAGCAGTTTTGGGCGGAGAGCTAACTATGGCTACACCTTC.